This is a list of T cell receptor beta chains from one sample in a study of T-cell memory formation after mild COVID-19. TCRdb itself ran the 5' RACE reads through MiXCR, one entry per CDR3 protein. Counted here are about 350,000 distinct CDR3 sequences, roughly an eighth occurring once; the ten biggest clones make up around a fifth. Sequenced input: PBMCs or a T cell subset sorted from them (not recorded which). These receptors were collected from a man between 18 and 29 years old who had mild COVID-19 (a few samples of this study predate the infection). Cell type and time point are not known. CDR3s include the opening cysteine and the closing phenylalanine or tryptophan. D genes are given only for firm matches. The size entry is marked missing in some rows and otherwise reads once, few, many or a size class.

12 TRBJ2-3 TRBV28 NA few TGTGCCCACGGAGGGATCACAGATACGCAGTATTTT CAHGGITDTQYF
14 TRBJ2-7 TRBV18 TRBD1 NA TGTGCCAGCTCACCCCGACAGGGTACCTACGAGCAGTACTTC CASSPRQGTYEQYF
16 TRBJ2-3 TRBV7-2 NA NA TGTGCCAGCAGCAACAATCGCGACCATAGCACAGATACGCAGTATTTT CASSNNRDHSTDTQYF
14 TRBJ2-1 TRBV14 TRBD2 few TGTGCCAGTCGGACTAGCGGGGAGATCGATGAGCAGTTCTTC CASRTSGEIDEQFF
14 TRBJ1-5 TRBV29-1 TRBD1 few TGCAGCGTTGTCGGACAGGGGTTTGGTCAGCCCCAGCATTTT CSVVGQGFGQPQHF
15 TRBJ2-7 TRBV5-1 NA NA TGCGCCAGCAGCCACTCCCCAGACAGCCCCTACGAGCAGTACTTC CASSHSPDSPYEQYF
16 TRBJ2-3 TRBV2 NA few TGTGCCAGCAGGGCCCTAGGGAATATACGCACAGATACGCAGTATTTT CASRALGNIRTDTQYF
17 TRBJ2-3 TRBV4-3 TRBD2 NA TGCGCCAGCAGCTCTGAGCGGGGGGTTTTTCCCACAGATACGCAGTATTTT CASSSERGVFPTDTQYF
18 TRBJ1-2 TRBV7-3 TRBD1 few TGTGCCAGCAGCCCGACCGGGACAGGGGGCGGCGGTAACTATGGCTACACCTTC CASSPTGTGGGGNYGYTF
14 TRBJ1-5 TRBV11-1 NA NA TGTGCCATCCCCAAGGGGATACAGGGACAGCCCCAGCATTTT CAIPKGIQGQPQHF